Below are 15 T cell receptor beta chains sequenced from a single sample in a study of T cells in Graves' hyperthyroidism and ophthalmopathy. It was RNA transcripts that yielded the amplified TCR beta CDR3 regions. Primed by the HTBI set, a first-round RT-PCR was run on the TCR CDR3. A single record per CDR3 protein comes from TCRdb applying MiXCR to the multiplex PCR reads. The data hold about 340,000 distinct CDR3 sequences, with roughly 18% observed a single time. The source material was blood. All receptors derive from a woman aged 50 to 60 with Graves' hyperthyroidism.

The rearrangement uses TRBV6-1 and TRBJ1-2, with D perhaps matching TRBD1 (6 bases). The CDR3 contains 15 residues. The germline V and J ends were trimmed by 6 bases and 0 bases, with 14 bases remaining between them. Germline V gives CDR1 MNHNS, CDR2 SASEGT. CDR3 sequence reads: CASRPTGFANYGYTF. The CDR3 region has the DNA TGTGCCAGCAGACCAACAGGGTTTGCTAACTATGGCTACACCTTC.

This clonotype was seen more than once but under ten times. The rearrangement joins TRBV6-1 to TRBJ2-5; no reliable D call. This CDR3 has 14 amino acids. The ends were cut back, 3 bases at V and 5 bases at J, with 13 bases in the middle. Germline lookup yields CDR1 MNHNS and CDR2 SASEGT. DNA for the CDR3: TGTGCCAGCAGTGAGGGAAGCGCCGCGGAGACCCAGTACTTC. This translates into CASSEGSAAETQYF.

This clonotype has ten or more counts. The V and J genes are TRBV6-1 and TRBJ1-2; TRBD1 is a possible D gene (6 bases). This CDR3 contains 13 residues. Germline V gives CDR1 MNHNS, CDR2 SASEGT. V was cut by 5 bases and J by 8 bases, with 15 bases left in between. The CDR3 here is CASSRGTFNGYTF. In DNA form, the CDR3 reads TGTGCCAGCAGTCGGGGGACATTTAACGGCTACACCTTC.

The chain links TRBV29-1 to TRBJ2-7; D is unresolved. V shed 5 bases and J shed 3 bases, with 2 bases lying between them. The length of the CDR3 is 9 residues. Germline assignment: CDR1 SQVTM and CDR2 ANQGSEA. As DNA, the CDR3 is TGCAGCGTTCTCTACGAGCAGTACGTC. It encodes CSVLYEQYV.

Comments on this clonotype: Its ends do not fully match the called genes, so a read error is possible. V usage is TRBV24-1 and J usage is TRBJ2-3, with TRBD2 identical over 7 bases. Per the germline V gene, CDR1 is KGHDR and CDR2 is SFDVKD. The CDR3 has 16 residues. The CDR3 bases are TGTGCCACCAGTGGGCCTAGCGGAACTAGCACAGATACGCGGTATTTT. Its translation: CATSGPSGTSTDTRYF.

There are a few counts of this clonotype. The chain combines TRBV7-9 with TRBJ1-5; D is unresolved. Germline CDR1 SEHNR, CDR2 FQNEAQ (reference sequence). The CDR3 is made up of 12 amino acids. Trimming took off 4 bases at V and 6 bases at J, with 7 bases between the two ends. CDR3 nucleotides: TGTGCCAGCAGCTATGGGAGTCAGCCCCAGCATTTT. Translated: CASSYGSQPQHF.

The sample holds many counts of this clonotype. This chain uses TRBV28 with TRBJ2-1, with 8 bases that match TRBD2. This CDR3 is built from 13 residues. The J segment lost 3 bases and the V segment lost 10 bases, leaving 5 bases of the junction unmatched. CDR1 and CDR2 from the germline V gene are MDHEN and SYDVKM. The CDR3 spells CATSGSNYNEQFF. The CDR3 DNA follows: TGTGCCACCAGCGGGAGTAACTACAATGAGCAGTTCTTC.

This clonotype has a count of ten or more. The chain carries TRBV27 and TRBJ2-7; a possible D gene is TRBD2 (5 bases). V lost 2 bases and J 7 bases, leaving 15 bases between the germline ends. Germline V gene lookup returns CDR1 MNHEY and CDR2 SMNVEV (reference sequence). CDR3 length: 14 residues. CDR3 sequence reads: CASSLGSVLVEQYF. The CDR3 DNA sequence: TGTGCCAGCAGTTTAGGGAGCGTGCTTGTGGAGCAGTACTTC.

The chain recombines TRBV19 with TRBJ2-5, with 13 positions matching TRBD2. This CDR3 is 17 amino acids long. CDR1 and CDR2 from the germline V gene are LNHDA and SQIVND (reference sequence). The trim removed 5 bases at V and 5 bases at J, leaving 11 bases unmatched. In nucleotides, the CDR3 is TGTGCCAGTAGTGAATTAACTAGCGGGGGGGCCGTTGAGACCCAGTACTTC. This gives the protein CASSELTSGGAVETQYF.

The sample holds a few counts of this clonotype. J is TRBJ2-7 and V is TRBV12-3 or TRBV12-4; D gene unclear. V was trimmed by 6 bases and J by 2 bases, leaving 14 bases between them. The CDR3 covers 14 residues. In nucleotides, the CDR3 is TGTGCCAGCAGCCATCCGTCGAAACCCTACGAGCAGTACTTC. It is translated as CASSHPSKPYEQYF.

With regard to this clonotype: Germline is not matched at one junction end, which may reflect a read error. The genes are TRBV12-3 or TRBV12-4 and TRBJ2-3; 7 bases are shared with TRBD1. This CDR3 has 15 amino acids. CDR3 in DNA: TGTGCCACCAGTGATACTGGGACAGCCACAGATACGCAGTATTTT. Its protein product is CATSDTGTATDTQYF.

Regarding this clonotype: A much bigger clone sits one base away, suggesting this may be a read error. The chain has TRBV6-2 or TRBV6-3 and TRBJ2-1; D is possibly TRBD2 (5 bases). The CDR3 covers 14 residues. V dropped 7 bases and J dropped 2 bases, with 12 bases sitting between them. CDR1 is MNHEY, CDR2 SVGEGT, per germline. In DNA form, the CDR3 reads TGTGCCAGCACCTTCGACTATACCTACAATGAGCAGTTCTTC. Its translation: CASTFDYTYNEQFF.

The chain links TRBV7-6 to TRBJ2-2; no clear D gene. Germline CDR1 reads SGHVS; CDR2 reads FNYEAQ. The CDR3 extends over 12 amino acids. Trimming took 1 base from V and 8 from J, leaving 5 bases between them. This chain's CDR3 is CASSLVWGELFF. In nucleotides, the CDR3 is TGTGCCAGCAGCTTAGTCTGGGGGGAGCTGTTTTTT.

This clonotype occurred many times. The genes are TRBV28 and TRBJ2-4; D possibly matches TRBD1 or TRBD2 (5 bases each). The CDR3 sequence is 12 residues long. V shed 2 bases and J shed 6 bases, with 5 bases lying between them. From germline, CDR1 is MDHEN and CDR2 SYDVKM. CDR3 DNA: TGTGCCAGCAGTTTAGGGGGAAACATTCAGTACTTC. Translation gives CASSLGGNIQYF. Together with reference TRBV28 and TRBJ2-4, the CDR3 gives the full variable domain: DVKVTQSSRYLVKRTGEKVFLECVQDMDHENMFWYRQDPGLGLRLIYFSYDVKMKEKGDIPEGYSVSREKKERFSLILESASTNQTSMYLCASSLGGNIQYFGAGTRLSVL.

This clonotype was seen at least ten times. This CDR3 reads CASSPGTSGRFEQYF. Written as DNA, the CDR3 is TGTGCCAGCAGCCCTGGGACTAGCGGGAGGTTTGAGCAGTACTTC. The chain joins TRBV11-2 to TRBJ2-7; 15 nucleotides line up with TRBD2. After removal of 5 bases from V and 7 bases from J, the junction contained 6 bases not matched to a gene. The CDR3 loop spans 15 amino acids. Germline V CDR1 and CDR2: SGHAT, FQNNGV. Filled out from reference TRBV11-2 and TRBJ2-7, the complete variable domain reads EAGVAQSPRYKIIEKRQSVAFWCNPISGHATLYWYQQILGQGPKLLIQFQNNGVVDDSQLPKDRFSAERLKGVDSTLKIQPAKLEDSAVYLCASSPGTSGRFEQYFGPGTRLTVT.